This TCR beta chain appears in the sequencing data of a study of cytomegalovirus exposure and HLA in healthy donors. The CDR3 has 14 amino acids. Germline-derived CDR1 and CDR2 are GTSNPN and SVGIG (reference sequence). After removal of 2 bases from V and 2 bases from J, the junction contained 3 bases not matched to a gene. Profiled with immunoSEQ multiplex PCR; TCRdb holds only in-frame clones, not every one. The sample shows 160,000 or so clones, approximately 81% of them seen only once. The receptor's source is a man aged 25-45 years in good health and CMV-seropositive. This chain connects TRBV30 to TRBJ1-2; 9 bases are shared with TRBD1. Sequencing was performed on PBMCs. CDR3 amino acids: CAWSWTGENYGYTF. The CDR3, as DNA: TGTGCCTGGAGTTGGACAGGGGAAAACTATGGCTACACCTTC.